These T cell receptor beta chains were read from a single sample in a study of shared clonotypes between healthy human individuals. The repertoire was sequenced with immunoSEQ multiplex PCR; TCRdb's copy has only in-frame clones and lacks some. The data contain approximately 2,000,000 clones, under 95% of them singletons. Sequenced sample: naive CD4+ T cells from PBMCs. The receptors stem from a man aged 18 to 29 in good health. Some clones in this sample may be carry-over from other donors' samples. The CDR3 runs from the conserved cysteine through the conserved F or W. The order of the fields is clone size, D gene, V gene, CDR3 protein. A D gene is named only where the DNA matches it firmly. For some rows the clone size is stated as once, few or many, or as a class when expanded; others skip it.

. | TRBD2 | TRBV7-2 | CASSFQSGGGETQYF
once | . | TRBV6-5 | CASSYWEGGGYGYTF
. | . | TRBV2 | CASSEEGFRGTGELFF
. | TRBD1 | TRBV6-6 | CASSSKDRGNTEAFF
. | TRBD1 | TRBV19 | CASTDRGPGLNRGEKLFF
. | . | TRBV9 | CASSVDYRGGTEAFF
once | TRBD2 | TRBV4-2 | CASSQEVASGRGFF
. | . | TRBV28 | CASSLMGVISNQPQHF
. | . | TRBV9 | CASSGTSSYNEQFF
. | TRBD1 | TRBV5-4 | CASSPFRQGEGEQYF
. | TRBD1 | TRBV28 | CASSAPGGAGRETQYF
. | . | TRBV4-2 | CASSRGGTEPVNEQFF
. | . | TRBV6-4 | CASRGQFDTDTQYF
. | . | TRBV4-3 | CASSRAYHNTGELFF
. | . | TRBV13 | CASSPRHDYEQYF
. | . | TRBV28 | CASSFGSASNQPQHF
. | TRBD2 | TRBV5-4 | CASSGTKSAGELFF
. | . | TRBV6-5 | CASSRDTEAFF
. | . | TRBV10-3 | CAISPRNYGYTF
. | . | TRBV2 | CASSEIGRGDTQYF
. | . | TRBV6-5 | CASSGLRSSYNEQFF
. | . | TRBV10-2 | CASREAPRHGYTF
. | . | TRBV7-9 | CASSFGGRETQYF
. | TRBD2 | TRBV9 | CASSSREGGSSYNEQFF
. | TRBD2 | TRBV4-2 | CASSHFYGAGVGNEQFF
few | TRBD1 | TRBV27 | CASRPTGGNGYTF
. | . | TRBV4-1 | CASSRGIVGASTDTQYF
. | . | TRBV10-2 | CASITSNLLQWTQYF
. | . | TRBV4-2 | CASSQVEASYEQYF
. | . | TRBV2 | CAARLRGVEQFF
. | TRBD1 | TRBV27 | CASGGQGETQYF
once | . | TRBV5-1 | CASSFLGHYQETQYF
. | . | TRBV27 | CASSLSSGSGNTIYF
. | . | TRBV18 | CASSPRRPDGSSGNTIYF
. | . | TRBV28 | CASSLSTSQNEQFF
. | . | TRBV5-1 | CASSQDISGANVLTF
. | TRBD1 | TRBV5-8 | CASSLLGQGWNEQFF
. | TRBD1 | TRBV29-1 | CSVQTGGYEQYF
. | . | TRBV27 | CASRTGGTEAFF
. | TRBD1 | TRBV5-4 | CASSPGTGGGNTIYF
. | TRBD2 | TRBV2 | CASSPRGFGGRGSQETQYF
. | . | TRBV4-2 | CASSQGGAGLETQYF
. | TRBD2 | TRBV4-2 | CASSQETVARDWGGTQYF
. | . | TRBV5-1 | CASSPPDYTEAFF
. | TRBD2 | TRBV27 | CASSSPSGPSYEQYF
. | . | TRBV19 | CASTDSRAGGYTF